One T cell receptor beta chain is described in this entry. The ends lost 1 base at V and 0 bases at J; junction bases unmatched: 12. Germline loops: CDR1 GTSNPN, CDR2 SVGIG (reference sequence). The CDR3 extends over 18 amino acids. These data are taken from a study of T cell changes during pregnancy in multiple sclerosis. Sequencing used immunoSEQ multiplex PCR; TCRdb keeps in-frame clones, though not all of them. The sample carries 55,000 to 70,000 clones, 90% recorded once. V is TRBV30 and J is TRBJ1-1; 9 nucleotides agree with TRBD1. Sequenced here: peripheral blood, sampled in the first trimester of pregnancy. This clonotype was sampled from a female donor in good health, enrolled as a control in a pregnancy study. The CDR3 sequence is CAWSAFPGQGLMNTEAFF. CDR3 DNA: TGTGCCTGGAGTGCCTTTCCGGGACAGGGCCTTATGAACACTGAAGCTTTCTTT.